The T cell receptor (beta chain) under discussion was sequenced for a study of STAT5B mutations in CD4+ large granular lymphocyte leukemia. The overall study: Healthy donors showed HLA-associated enrichment of the CDR3 'QG' motif.

Turning to this clone: Antigen: not known.

Germline lookup yields CDR1 LGHNA and CDR2 YNFKEQ. The CDR3 spans 18 residues. After removal of 2 bases from V and 4 bases from J, the junction contained 15 bases not matched to a gene. Whole-study findings and limits: Compared with healthy controls (2/35), patient top clones favored TRBV06 (8/27). Roughly a quarter of private leukemic clonotypes occurred rarely in other patients' non-leukemic repertoires. Patient CD4-sorted repertoires stayed more clonal than healthy ones after leukemic-clone removal.

TCRdb's copy holds only in-frame clones and misses some; the assay was immunoSEQ multiplex PCR. Of 25,000 to 40,000 clones listed, 70% to 75% are singletons. The chain couples TRBV4-2 to TRBJ2-7; 9 nucleotides align to TRBD1. What was sequenced was CD4+ T cells from blood buffy coats. The source of this sequence is a human donor in good health. The CDR3 sequence: CASSQQPRGTGLGYEQYF. CDR3 coding DNA: TGTGCCAGCAGCCAACAACCAAGGGGGACAGGGCTCGGGTACGAGCAGTACTTC.